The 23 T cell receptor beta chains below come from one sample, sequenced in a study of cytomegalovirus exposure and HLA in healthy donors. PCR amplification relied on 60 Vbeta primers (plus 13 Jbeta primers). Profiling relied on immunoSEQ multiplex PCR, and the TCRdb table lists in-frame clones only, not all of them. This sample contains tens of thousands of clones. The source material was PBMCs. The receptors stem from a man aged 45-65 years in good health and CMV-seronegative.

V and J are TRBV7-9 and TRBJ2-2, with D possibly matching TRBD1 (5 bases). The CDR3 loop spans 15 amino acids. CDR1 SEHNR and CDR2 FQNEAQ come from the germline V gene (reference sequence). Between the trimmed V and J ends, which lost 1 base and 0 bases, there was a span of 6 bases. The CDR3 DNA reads TGTGCCAGCAGCTTAGAACAGGCGAACACCGGGGAGCTGTTTTTT. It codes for CASSLEQANTGELFF.

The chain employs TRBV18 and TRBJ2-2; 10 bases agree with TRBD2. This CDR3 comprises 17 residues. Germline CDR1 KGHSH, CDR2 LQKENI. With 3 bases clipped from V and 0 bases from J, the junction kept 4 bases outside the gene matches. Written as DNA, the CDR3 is TGTGCCAGCTCACCGGCTAGCGGGGGCTCGAACACCGGGGAGCTGTTTTTT. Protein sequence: CASSPASGGSNTGELFF.

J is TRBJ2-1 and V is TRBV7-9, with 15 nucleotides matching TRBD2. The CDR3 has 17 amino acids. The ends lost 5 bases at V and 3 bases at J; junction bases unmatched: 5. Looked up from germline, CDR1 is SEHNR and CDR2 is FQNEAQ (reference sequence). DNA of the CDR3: TGTGCCAGCAGCCCGGGACTAGCGGGGGGTGGCTACAATGAGCAGTTCTTC. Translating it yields CASSPGLAGGGYNEQFF.

This CDR3 is CASPGGLYEQYF. The CDR3 coding sequence is TGTGCCAGCCCAGGGGGGTTGTACGAGCAGTACTTC. This chain links TRBV28 with TRBJ2-7; D possibly corresponds to TRBD1 (7 bases). The CDR3 length is 12 residues. The V end lost 8 bases, the J end lost 4 bases, and 12 bases lay between the germline ends. CDR1 and CDR2 (germline): MDHEN, SYDVKM.

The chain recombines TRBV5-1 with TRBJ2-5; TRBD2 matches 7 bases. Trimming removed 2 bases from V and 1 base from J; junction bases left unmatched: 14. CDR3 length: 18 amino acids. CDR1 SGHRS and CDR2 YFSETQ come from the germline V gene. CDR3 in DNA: TGCGCCAGCAGCTTACACAGGCCGGGACTAACTTCCCAAGAGACCCAGTACTTC. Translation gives CASSLHRPGLTSQETQYF.

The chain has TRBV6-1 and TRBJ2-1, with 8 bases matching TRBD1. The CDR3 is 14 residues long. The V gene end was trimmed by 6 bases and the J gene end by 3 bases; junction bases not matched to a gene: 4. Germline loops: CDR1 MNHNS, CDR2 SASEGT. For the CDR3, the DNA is TGTGCCAGCAGGATACAGGGGGTCTACAATGAGCAGTTCTTC. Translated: CASRIQGVYNEQFF.

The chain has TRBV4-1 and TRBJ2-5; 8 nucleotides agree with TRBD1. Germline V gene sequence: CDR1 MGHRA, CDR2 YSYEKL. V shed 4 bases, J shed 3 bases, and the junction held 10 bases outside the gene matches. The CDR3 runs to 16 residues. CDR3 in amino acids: CASSLGQGGRKETQYF. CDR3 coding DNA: TGCGCCAGCAGCCTTGGACAGGGTGGTAGGAAAGAGACCCAGTACTTC.

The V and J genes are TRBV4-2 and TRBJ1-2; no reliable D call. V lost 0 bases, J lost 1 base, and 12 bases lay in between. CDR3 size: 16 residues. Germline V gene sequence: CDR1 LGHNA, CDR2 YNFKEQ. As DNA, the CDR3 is TGTGCCAGCAGCCAAGAACGGTATTCCGTTAACTATGGCTACACCTTC. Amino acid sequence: CASSQERYSVNYGYTF.

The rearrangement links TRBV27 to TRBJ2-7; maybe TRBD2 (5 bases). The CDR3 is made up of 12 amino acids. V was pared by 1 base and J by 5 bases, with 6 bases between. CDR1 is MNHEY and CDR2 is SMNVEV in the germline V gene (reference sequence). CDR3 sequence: CASSLLGDEQYF. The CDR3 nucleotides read TGTGCCAGCAGTTTATTGGGAGACGAGCAGTACTTC.

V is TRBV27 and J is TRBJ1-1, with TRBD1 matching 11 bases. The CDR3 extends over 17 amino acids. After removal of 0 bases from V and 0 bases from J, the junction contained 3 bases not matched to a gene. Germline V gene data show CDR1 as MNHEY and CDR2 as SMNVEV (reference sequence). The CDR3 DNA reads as TGTGCCAGCAGTTTATCAGGACAGGGGGCCGTGAACACTGAAGCTTTCTTT. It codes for CASSLSGQGAVNTEAFF.

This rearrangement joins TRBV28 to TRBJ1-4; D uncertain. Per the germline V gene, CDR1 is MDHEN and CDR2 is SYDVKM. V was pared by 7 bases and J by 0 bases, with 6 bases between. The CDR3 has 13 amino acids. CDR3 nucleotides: TGTGCCAGCAAACCGGCAACTAATGAAAAACTGTTTTTT. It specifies CASKPATNEKLFF.

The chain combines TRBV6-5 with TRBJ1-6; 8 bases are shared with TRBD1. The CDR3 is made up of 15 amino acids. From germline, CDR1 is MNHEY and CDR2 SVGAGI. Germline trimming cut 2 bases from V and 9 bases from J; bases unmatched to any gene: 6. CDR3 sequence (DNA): TGTGCCAGCAGTTACGAGACAGGGGTTAGTTCACCCCTCCACTTT. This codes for CASSYETGVSSPLHF.

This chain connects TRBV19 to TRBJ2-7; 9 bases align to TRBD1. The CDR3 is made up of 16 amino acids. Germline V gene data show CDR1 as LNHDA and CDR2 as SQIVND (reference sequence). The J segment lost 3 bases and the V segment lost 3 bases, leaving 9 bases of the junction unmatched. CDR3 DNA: TGTGCCAGTAGTATCTCCCTCGGGACAGGGAGCTACGAGCAGTACTTC. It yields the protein CASSISLGTGSYEQYF.

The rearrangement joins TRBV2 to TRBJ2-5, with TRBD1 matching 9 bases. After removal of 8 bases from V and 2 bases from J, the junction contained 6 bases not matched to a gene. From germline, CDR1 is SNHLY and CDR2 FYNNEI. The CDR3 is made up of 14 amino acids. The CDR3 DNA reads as TGTGCCAGCCCCCAGGACAGGGGACAAGAGACCCAGTACTTC. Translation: CASPQDRGQETQYF. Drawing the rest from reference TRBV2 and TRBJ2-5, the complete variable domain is EPEVTQTPSHQVTQMGQEVILRCVPISNHLYFYWYRQILGQKVEFLVSFYNNEISEKSEIFDDQFSVERPDGSNFTLKIRSTKLEDSAMYFCASPQDRGQETQYFGPGTRLLVL.

The CDR3 DNA sequence: TGCGCCAGCAGAGGACAGCCGCCCGAAGCTTTCTTT. It encodes CASRGQPPEAFF. The V and J genes are TRBV5-1 and TRBJ1-1; possibly TRBD1 for D (6 bases). CDR1 is SGHRS and CDR2 is YFSETQ in the germline V gene. The CDR3 contains 12 residues. With 5 bases removed from V and 8 bases from J, the gap between germline ends came to 13 bases.

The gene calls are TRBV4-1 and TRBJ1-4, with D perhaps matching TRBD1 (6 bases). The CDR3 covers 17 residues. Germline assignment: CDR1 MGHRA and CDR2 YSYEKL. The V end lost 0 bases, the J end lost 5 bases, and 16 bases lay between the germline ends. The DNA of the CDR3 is TGCGCCAGCAGCCAAGAAATAAGGACAGAGCAGAATGAAAAACTGTTTTTT. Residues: CASSQEIRTEQNEKLFF.

Here the CDR3 reads CASSQGQGVVDEQFF. CDR3 nucleotides: TGTGCCAGCAGCCAGGGACAGGGGGTGGTCGATGAGCAGTTCTTC. The rearrangement uses TRBV5-4 and TRBJ2-1; 11 nucleotides align to TRBD1. The CDR3 runs 15 residues. J was trimmed by 8 bases and V by 4 bases; bases with no gene match: 8. Germline V gene lookup returns CDR1 SGHNT and CDR2 YYREEE (reference sequence).

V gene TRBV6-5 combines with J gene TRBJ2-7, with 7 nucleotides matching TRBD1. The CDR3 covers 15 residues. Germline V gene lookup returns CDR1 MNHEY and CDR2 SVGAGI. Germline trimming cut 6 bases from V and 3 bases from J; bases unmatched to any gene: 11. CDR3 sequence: CASSFRDSPFYEQYF. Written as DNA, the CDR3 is TGTGCCAGCAGCTTCCGGGACAGCCCATTCTACGAGCAGTACTTC.

The CDR3 protein is CASSAALDRRYTF. CDR3 in DNA: TGTGCCAGCAGCGCCGCCTTGGACAGACGCTACACCTTC. The rearrangement links TRBV9 to TRBJ1-2; tentative D call: TRBD1 (6 bases). This CDR3 is built from 13 residues. Trimming removed 3 bases from V and 9 bases from J, with 15 bases in between. Per germline, CDR1 SGDLS and CDR2 YYNGEE.

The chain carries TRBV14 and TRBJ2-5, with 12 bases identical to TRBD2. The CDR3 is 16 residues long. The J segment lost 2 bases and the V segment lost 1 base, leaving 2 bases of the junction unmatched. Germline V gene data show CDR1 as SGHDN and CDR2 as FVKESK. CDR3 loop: CASSQGLAGEQETQYF. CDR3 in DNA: TGTGCCAGCAGCCAAGGACTAGCGGGGGAGCAAGAGACCCAGTACTTC.

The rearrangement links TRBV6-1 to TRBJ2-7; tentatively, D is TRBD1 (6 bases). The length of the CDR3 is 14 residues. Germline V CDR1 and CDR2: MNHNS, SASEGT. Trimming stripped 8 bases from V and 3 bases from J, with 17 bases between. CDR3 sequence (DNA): TGTGCCAGCGTCAGATACAGGGAAAACTACGAGCAGTACTTC. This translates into CASVRYRENYEQYF.

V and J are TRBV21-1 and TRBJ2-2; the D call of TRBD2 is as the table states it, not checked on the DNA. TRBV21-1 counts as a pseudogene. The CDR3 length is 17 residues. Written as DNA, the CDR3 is TGTGCCAGCACCTCCGGACTAGCGGGCGCTTGCACCGGGGAGCTGTTTTTT. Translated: CASTSGLAGACTGELFF.

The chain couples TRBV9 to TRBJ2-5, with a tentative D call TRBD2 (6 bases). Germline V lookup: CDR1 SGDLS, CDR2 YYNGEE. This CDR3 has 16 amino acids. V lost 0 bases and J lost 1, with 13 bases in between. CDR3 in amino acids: CASSVVGGQGQETQYF. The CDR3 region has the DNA TGTGCCAGCAGCGTAGTAGGAGGGCAGGGCCAAGAGACCCAGTACTTC. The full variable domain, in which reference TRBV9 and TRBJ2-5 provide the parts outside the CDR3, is DSGVTQTPKHLITATGQRVTLRCSPRSGDLSVYWYQQSLDQGLQFLIQYYNGEERAKGNILERFSAQQFPDLHSELNLSSLELGDSALYFCASSVVGGQGQETQYFGPGTRLLVL.